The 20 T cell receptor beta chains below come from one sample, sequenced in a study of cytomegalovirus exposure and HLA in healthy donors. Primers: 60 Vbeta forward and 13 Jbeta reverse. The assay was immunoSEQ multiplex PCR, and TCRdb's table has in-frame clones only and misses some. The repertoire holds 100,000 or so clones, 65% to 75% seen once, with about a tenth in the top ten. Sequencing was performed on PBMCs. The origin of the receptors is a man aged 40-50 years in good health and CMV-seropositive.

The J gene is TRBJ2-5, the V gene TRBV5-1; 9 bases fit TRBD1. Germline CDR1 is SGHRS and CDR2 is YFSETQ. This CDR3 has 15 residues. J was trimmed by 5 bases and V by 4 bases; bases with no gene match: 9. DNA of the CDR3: TGCGCCAGCAGCCGAACCGGGACAGGGTCCGAGACCCAGTACTTC. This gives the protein CASSRTGTGSETQYF.

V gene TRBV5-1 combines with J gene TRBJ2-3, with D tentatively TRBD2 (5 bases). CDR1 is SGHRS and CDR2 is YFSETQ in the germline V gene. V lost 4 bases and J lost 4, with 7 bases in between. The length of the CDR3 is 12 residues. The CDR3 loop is CASSGSSDTQYF. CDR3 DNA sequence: TGCGCCAGCAGCGGGAGCTCAGATACGCAGTATTTT. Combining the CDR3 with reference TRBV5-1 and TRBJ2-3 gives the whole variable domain KAGVTQTPRYLIKTRGQQVTLSCSPISGHRSVSWYQQTPGQGLQFLFEYFSETQRNKGNFPGRFSGRQFSNSRSEMNVSTLELGDSALYLCASSGSSDTQYFGPGTRLTVL.

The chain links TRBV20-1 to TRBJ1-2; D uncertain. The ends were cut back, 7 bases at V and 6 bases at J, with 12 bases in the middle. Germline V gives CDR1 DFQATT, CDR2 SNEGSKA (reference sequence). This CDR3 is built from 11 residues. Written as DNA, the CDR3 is TGCAGTGTTGGACGGAGGAATGGCTACACCTTC. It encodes CSVGRRNGYTF.

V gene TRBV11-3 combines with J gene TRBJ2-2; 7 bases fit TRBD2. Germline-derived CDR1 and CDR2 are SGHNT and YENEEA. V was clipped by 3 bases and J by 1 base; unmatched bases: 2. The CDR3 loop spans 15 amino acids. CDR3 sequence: CASSLGTMNTGELFF. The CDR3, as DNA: TGTGCCAGCAGCTTGGGGACTATGAACACCGGGGAGCTGTTTTTT.

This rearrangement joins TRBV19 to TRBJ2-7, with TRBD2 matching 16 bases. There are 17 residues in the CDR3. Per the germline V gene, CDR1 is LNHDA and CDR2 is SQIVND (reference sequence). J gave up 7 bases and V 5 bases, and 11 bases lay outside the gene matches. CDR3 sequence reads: CASSPRGTSGRAEEQYF. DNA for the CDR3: TGTGCCAGTAGTCCTAGGGGGACTAGCGGGAGGGCCGAAGAGCAGTACTTC.

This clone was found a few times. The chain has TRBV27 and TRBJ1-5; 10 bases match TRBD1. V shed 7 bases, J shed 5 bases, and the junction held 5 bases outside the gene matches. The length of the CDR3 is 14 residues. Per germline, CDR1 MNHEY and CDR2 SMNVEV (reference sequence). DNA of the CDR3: TGTGCCAGCACCAAAGGGACAGGGGATCAGCCCCAGCATTTT. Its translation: CASTKGTGDQPQHF.

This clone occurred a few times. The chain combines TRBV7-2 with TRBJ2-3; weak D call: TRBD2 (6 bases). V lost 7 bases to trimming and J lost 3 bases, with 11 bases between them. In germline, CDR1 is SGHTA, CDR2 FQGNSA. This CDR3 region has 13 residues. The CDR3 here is CASTPSETDTQYF. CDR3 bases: TGTGCCAGCACCCCTAGCGAGACAGATACGCAGTATTTT.

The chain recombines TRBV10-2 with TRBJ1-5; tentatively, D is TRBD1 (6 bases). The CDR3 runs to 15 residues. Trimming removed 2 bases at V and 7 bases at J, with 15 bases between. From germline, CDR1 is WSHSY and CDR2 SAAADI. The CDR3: CASSEDRGGGQPQHF. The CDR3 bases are TGCGCCAGCAGTGAGGATAGGGGGGGAGGACAGCCCCAGCATTTT.

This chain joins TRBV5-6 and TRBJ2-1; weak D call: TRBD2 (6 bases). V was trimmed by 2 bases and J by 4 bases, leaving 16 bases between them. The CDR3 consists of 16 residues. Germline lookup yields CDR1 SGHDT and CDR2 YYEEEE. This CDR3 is CASSFRRDWGYNEQFF. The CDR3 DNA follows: TGTGCCAGCAGCTTTCGAAGGGACTGGGGATACAATGAGCAGTTCTTC.

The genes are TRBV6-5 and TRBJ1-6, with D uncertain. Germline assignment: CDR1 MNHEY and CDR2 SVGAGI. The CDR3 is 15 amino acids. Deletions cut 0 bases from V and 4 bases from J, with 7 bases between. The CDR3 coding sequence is TGTGCCAGCAGTTACTCGTCCGGGTATAATTCACCCCTCCACTTT. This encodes CASSYSSGYNSPLHF.

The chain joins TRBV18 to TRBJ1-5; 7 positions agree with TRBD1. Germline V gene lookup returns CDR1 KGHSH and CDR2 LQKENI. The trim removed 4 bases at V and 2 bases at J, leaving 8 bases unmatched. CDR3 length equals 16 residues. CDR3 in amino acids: CASSLRDSKGNQPQHF. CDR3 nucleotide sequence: TGTGCCAGCTCACTCCGGGACAGCAAGGGCAATCAGCCCCAGCATTTT.

The CDR3 DNA is TGTGCCAGTAGTATGACACAGGGGTCCTACGAGCAGTACTTC. This codes for CASSMTQGSYEQYF. The genes are TRBV19 and TRBJ2-7, with TRBD1 identical over 7 bases. The CDR3 is made up of 14 amino acids. Trimming took 3 bases from V and 1 from J; bases not matched to a gene: 3. Germline loops: CDR1 LNHDA, CDR2 SQIVND (reference sequence).

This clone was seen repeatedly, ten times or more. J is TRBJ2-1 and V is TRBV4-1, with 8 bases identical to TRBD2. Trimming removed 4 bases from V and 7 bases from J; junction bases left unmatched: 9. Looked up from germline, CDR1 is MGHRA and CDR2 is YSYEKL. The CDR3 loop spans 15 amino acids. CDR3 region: CASSRSGSTENEQFF. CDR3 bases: TGCGCCAGCAGCCGGAGCGGGAGTACGGAAAATGAGCAGTTCTTC.

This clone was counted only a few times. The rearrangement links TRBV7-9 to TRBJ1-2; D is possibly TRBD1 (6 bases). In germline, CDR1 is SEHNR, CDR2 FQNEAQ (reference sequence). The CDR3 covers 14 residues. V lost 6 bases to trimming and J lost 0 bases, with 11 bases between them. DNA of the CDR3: TGTGCCAGCAGGGCAGGGGCTTCTAACTATGGCTACACCTTC. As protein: CASRAGASNYGYTF.

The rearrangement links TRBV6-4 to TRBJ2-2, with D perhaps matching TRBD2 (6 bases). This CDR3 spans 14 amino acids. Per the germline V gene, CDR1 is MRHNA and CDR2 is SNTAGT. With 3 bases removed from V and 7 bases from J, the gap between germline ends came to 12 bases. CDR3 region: CASSETGRSGELFF. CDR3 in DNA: TGTGCCAGCAGTGAAACGGGGAGGAGCGGGGAGCTGTTTTTT.

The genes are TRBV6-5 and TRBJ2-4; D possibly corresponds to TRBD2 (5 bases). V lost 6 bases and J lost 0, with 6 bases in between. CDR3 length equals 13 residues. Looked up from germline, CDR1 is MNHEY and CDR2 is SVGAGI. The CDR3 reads CASSGLAKNIQYF. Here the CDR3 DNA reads TGTGCCAGCAGCGGACTAGCCAAAAACATTCAGTACTTC.

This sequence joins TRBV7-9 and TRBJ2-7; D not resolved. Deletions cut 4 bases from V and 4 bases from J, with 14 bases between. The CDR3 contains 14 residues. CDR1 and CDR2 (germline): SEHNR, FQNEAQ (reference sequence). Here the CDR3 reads CASSSLDKKYEQYV. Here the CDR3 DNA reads TGTGCCAGCAGCTCTCTCGACAAGAAGTACGAGCAGTACGTC.

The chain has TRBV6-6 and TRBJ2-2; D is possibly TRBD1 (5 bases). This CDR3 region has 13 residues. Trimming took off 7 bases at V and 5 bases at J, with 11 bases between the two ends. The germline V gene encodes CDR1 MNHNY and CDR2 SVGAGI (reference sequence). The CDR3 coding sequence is TGTGCCAGCACAAAGGGGCCTACCGGGGAGCTGTTTTTT. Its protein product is CASTKGPTGELFF.

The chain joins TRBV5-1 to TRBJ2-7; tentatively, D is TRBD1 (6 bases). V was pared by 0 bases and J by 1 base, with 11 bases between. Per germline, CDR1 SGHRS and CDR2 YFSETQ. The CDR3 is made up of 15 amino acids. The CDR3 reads CASSLGGHPSYEQYF. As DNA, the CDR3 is TGCGCCAGCAGCTTGGGGGGGCACCCGTCCTACGAGCAGTACTTC.

CDR3 nucleotide sequence: TGTGCCAGTAGTAAGGGGGCCGGGGAGCTGTTTTTT. Its translation: CASSKGAGELFF. The rearrangement links TRBV19 to TRBJ2-2; tentatively, D is TRBD1 (6 bases). Germline loops: CDR1 LNHDA, CDR2 SQIVND (reference sequence). Between the trimmed V and J ends, which lost 4 bases and 6 bases, there was a span of 6 bases. The CDR3 contains 12 residues.